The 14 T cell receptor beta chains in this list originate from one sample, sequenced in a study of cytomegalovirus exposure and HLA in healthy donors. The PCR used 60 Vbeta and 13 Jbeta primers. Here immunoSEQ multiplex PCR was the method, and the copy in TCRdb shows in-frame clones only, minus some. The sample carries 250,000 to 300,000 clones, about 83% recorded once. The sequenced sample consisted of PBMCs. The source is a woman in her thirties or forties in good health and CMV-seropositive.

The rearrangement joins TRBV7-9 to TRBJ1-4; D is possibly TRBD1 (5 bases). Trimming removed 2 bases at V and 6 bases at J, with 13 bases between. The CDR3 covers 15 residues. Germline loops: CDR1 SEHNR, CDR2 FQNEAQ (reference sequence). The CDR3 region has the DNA TGTGCCAGCAGCTTAAACAGGCCCGAGGATGAAAAACTGTTTTTT. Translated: CASSLNRPEDEKLFF.

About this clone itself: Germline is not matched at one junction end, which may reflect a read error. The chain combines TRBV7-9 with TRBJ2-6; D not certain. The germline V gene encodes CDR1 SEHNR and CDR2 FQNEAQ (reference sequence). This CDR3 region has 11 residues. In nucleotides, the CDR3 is TGTTCCAGCCACTCTTTAAACGTCCTGACTTTC. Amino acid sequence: CSSHSLNVLTF. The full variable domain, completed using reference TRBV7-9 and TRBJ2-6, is DTGVSQNPRHKITKRGQNVTFRCDPISEHNRLYWYRQTLGQGPEFLTYFQNEAQLEKSRLLSDRFSAERPKGSFSTLEIQRTEQGDSAMYLCSSHSLNVLTFGAGSRLTVL.

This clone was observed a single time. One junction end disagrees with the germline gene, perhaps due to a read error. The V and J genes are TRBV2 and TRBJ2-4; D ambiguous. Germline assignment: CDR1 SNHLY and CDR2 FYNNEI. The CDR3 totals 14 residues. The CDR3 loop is CASSAPPAKNSQYF. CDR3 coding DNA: TGTGCCAGCAGTGCCCCTCCAGCCAAAAACAGTCAGTACTTC. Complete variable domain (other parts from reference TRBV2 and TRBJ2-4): EPEVTQTPSHQVTQMGQEVILRCVPISNHLYFYWYRQILGQKVEFLVSFYNNEISEKSEIFDDQFSVERPDGSNFTLKIRSTKLEDSAMYFCASSAPPAKNSQYFGAGTRLSVL.

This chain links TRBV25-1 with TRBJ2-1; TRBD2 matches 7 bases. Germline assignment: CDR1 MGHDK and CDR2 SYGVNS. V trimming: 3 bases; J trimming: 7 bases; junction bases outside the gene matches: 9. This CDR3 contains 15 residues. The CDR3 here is CASSDRDYPRNEQFF. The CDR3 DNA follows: TGTGCCAGCAGTGACCGGGACTACCCACGGAATGAGCAGTTCTTC.

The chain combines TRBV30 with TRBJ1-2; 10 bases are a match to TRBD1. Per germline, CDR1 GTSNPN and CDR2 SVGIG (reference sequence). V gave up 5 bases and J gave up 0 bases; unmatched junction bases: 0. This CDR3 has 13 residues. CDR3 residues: CAWGTGANYGYTF. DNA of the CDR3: TGTGCCTGGGGGACAGGGGCTAACTATGGCTACACCTTC.

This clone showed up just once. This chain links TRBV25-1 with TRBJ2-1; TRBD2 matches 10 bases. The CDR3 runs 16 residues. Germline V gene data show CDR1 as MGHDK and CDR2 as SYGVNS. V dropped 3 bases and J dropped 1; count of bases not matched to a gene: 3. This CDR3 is CASSEIAGGSYNEQFF. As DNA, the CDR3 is TGTGCCAGCAGTGAGATAGCGGGAGGATCCTACAATGAGCAGTTCTTC.

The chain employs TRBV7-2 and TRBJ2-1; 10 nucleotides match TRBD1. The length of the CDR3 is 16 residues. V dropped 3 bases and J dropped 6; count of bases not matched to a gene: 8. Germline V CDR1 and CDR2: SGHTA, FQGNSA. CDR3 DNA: TGTGCCAGCAGCTTTATCCGACAGGGGGCGGGCAATGAGCAGTTCTTC. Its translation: CASSFIRQGAGNEQFF.

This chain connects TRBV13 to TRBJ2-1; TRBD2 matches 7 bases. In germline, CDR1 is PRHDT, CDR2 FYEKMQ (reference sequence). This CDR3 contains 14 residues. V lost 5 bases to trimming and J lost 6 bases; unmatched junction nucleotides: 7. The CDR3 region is CASSPGLDRNEQFF. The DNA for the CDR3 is TGTGCCAGCAGCCCCGGACTAGATCGCAATGAGCAGTTCTTC.

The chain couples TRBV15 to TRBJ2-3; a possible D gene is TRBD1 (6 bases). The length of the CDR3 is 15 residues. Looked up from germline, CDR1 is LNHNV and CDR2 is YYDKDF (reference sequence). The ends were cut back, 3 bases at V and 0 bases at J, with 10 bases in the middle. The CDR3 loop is CATSSDRPSTDTQYF. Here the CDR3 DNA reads TGTGCCACCAGCAGCGACAGGCCTAGCACAGATACGCAGTATTTT.

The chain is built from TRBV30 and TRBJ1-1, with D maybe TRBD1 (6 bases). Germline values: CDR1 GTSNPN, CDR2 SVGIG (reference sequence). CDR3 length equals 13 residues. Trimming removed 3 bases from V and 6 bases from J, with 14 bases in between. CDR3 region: CAWRGQGLAEAFF. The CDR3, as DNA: TGTGCCTGGAGGGGTCAGGGGCTGGCTGAAGCTTTCTTT.

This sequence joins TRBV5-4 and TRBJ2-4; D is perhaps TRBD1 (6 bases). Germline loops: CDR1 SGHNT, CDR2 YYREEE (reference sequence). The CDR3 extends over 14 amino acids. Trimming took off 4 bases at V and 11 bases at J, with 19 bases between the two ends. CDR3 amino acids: CASSNPGHGLLQYF. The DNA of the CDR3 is TGTGCCAGCAGCAACCCGGGACATGGGTTACTTCAGTACTTC.

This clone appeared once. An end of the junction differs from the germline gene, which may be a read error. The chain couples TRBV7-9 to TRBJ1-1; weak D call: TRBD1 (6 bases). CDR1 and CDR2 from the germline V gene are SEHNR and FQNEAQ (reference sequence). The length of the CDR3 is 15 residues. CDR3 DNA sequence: TGTTCCAGCAGCTTGTTTGGGGGCTCGTTCACTGAAGCTTTCTTT. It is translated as CSSSLFGGSFTEAFF. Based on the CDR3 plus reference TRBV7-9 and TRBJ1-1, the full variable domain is DTGVSQNPRHKITKRGQNVTFRCDPISEHNRLYWYRQTLGQGPEFLTYFQNEAQLEKSRLLSDRFSAERPKGSFSTLEIQRTEQGDSAMYLCSSSLFGGSFTEAFFGQGTRLTVV.

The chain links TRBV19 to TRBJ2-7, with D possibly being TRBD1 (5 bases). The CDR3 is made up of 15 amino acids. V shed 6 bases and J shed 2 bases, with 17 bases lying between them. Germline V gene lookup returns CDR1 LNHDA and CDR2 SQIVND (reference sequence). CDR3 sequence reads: CASRSQGLFAYEQYF. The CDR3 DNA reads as TGTGCCAGTAGATCCCAGGGCCTATTCGCCTACGAGCAGTACTTC.

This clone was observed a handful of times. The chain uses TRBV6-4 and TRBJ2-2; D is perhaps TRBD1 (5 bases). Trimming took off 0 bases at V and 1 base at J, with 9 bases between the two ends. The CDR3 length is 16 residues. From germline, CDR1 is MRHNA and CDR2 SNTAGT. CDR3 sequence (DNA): TGTGCCAGCAGTGACTCTGGTAGGGGGAACACCGGGGAGCTGTTTTTT. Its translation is CASSDSGRGNTGELFF.